These 8 T cell receptor beta chains came from one sample sequenced in a study of T cell responses to AZD1222 COVID-19 vaccine. The method was immunoSEQ multiplex PCR; TCRdb's version includes in-frame clones alone and lacks a portion of them. This table has approximately 65,000 clones, approximately 91% appearing once. This specimen was peripheral blood, taken on day 0 of AZD1222 vaccination. These receptors were obtained from an adult in good health.

The chain is built from TRBV5-1 and TRBJ1-4; 7 bases align to TRBD1. In germline, CDR1 is SGHRS, CDR2 YFSETQ. Losses at the gene ends were 4 bases for V and 3 bases for J; bases not matched to a gene: 6. The CDR3 covers 15 residues. The CDR3 nucleotides are TGCGCCAGCAGCAATCAGGGGGGATCTAATGAAAAACTGTTTTTT. It encodes CASSNQGGSNEKLFF.

The chain joins TRBV6-5 to TRBJ2-1; no clear D gene. The V gene's germline CDR1 is MNHEY and CDR2 SVGAGI. Trimming stripped 4 bases from V and 10 bases from J, with 14 bases between. The CDR3 extends over 13 amino acids. The DNA for the CDR3 is TGTGCCAGCAGTTCTGGTGGGGTCCGGGAGCAGTTCTTC. Translating gives CASSSGGVREQFF.

This clone was seen more than once but under ten times. This chain uses TRBV10-3 with TRBJ1-5; D gene ambiguous. Trimming removed 3 bases from V and 3 bases from J, with 9 bases in between. The CDR3 runs to 14 residues. Germline assignment: CDR1 ENHRY and CDR2 SYGVKD. The CDR3 loop reads CAISEDGANQPQHF. In DNA, the CDR3 is TGTGCCATCAGTGAAGACGGAGCCAATCAGCCCCAGCATTTT.

The chain employs TRBV2 and TRBJ2-1, with 9 bases aligning to TRBD2. Germline CDR1 is SNHLY and CDR2 is FYNNEI. The trim removed 6 bases at V and 4 bases at J, leaving 10 bases unmatched. This CDR3 spans 16 amino acids. The CDR3 region is CASRDPLREGYNEQFF. The CDR3, as DNA: TGTGCCAGCAGAGACCCCCTGCGGGAGGGGTACAATGAGCAGTTCTTC.

The chain recombines TRBV6-4 with TRBJ2-2, with D unclear. The CDR3 loop spans 13 amino acids. Per the germline V gene, CDR1 is MRHNA and CDR2 is SNTAGT. With 3 bases removed from V and 6 bases from J, the gap between germline ends came to 8 bases. The CDR3 loop reads CASSDWEAGELFF. CDR3 coding DNA: TGTGCCAGCAGTGATTGGGAAGCCGGGGAGCTGTTTTTT.

This clone was detected only a few times. V and J are TRBV5-8 and TRBJ2-5; TRBD2 aligns across 16 bases. The CDR3 is 17 residues long. Germline V gene sequence: CDR1 SGHTS, CDR2 YDEGEE. V shed 3 bases, J shed 1 base, and the junction held 3 bases outside the gene matches. CDR3 region: CASSSGLAGGTQETQYF. In DNA, the CDR3 is TGTGCCAGCAGCTCGGGACTAGCGGGAGGGACCCAAGAGACCCAGTACTTC.

This sequence joins TRBV2 and TRBJ2-3; D is unresolved. Looked up from germline, CDR1 is SNHLY and CDR2 is FYNNEI. V was shortened by 6 bases and J by 3 bases, with 10 bases between the two germline ends. The CDR3 is 13 residues long. The CDR3: CASSLSGTDTQYF. CDR3 bases: TGTGCCAGCAGCCTTTCTGGGACAGATACGCAGTATTTT. The full variable domain, rest sourced from reference TRBV2 and TRBJ2-3, is EPEVTQTPSHQVTQMGQEVILRCVPISNHLYFYWYRQILGQKVEFLVSFYNNEISEKSEIFDDQFSVERPDGSNFTLKIRSTKLEDSAMYFCASSLSGTDTQYFGPGTRLTVL.

A single count supports this clone. V usage is TRBV7-3 and J usage is TRBJ2-1; 10 positions agree with TRBD2. The CDR3 runs 15 residues. Germline values: CDR1 SGHTA, CDR2 FQGTGA. J gave up 5 bases and V 5 bases, and 6 bases lay outside the gene matches. CDR3 amino acids: CASSPSSGRDNEQFF. CDR3 DNA sequence: TGTGCCAGCAGCCCTTCCAGCGGGAGGGACAATGAGCAGTTCTTC.